These 18 T cell receptor beta chains came from one sample sequenced in a study of blood T cells in healthy people across ages. Alongside a J-beta primer mix, a sample-barcoded 5' primer served in a second PCR lasting roughly 7 to 11 cycles. TCRdb called the 5' RACE reads again in MiXCR, with one record for every CDR3 protein. Altogether roughly 1,300,000 distinct CDR3 sequences are present, approximately 59% being singletons, with the ten largest covering approximately 7%. The sample consisted of blood. These receptors all stem from a man aged 18-30 years in good health.

The chain links TRBV12-5 to TRBJ2-5; 10 bases are a match to TRBD2. CDR3 length equals 16 residues. Looked up from germline, CDR1 is LGHNT and CDR2 is FRNRAP. V was clipped by 5 bases and J by 4 bases; unmatched bases: 10. The CDR3 nucleotides are TGTGCTAGTGGTGGGTCGGGGACTAGCGAATTAGAGACCCAGTACTTC. Protein product: CASGGSGTSELETQYF.

In DNA form, the CDR3 reads TGCAGTGCTAGAGATCGATGGAGGGGGCGAAGAACCGGGGAGCTGTTTTTT. It encodes CSARDRWRGRRTGELFF. The rearrangement links TRBV20-1 to TRBJ2-2; possible D gene TRBD1, 7 bases. V was cut by 0 bases and J by 5 bases, with 19 bases left in between. Germline V CDR1 and CDR2: DFQATT, SNEGSKA (reference sequence). The CDR3 contains 17 residues.

Regarding this clonotype: Its ends do not fully match the called genes, so a read error is possible. The chain is built from TRBV13 and TRBJ2-6, with unresolved D. This CDR3 contains 15 residues. Germline CDR1 reads PRHDT; CDR2 reads FYEKMQ (reference sequence). The CDR3 DNA follows: TGTGCCGGCAGCTTAATGCGCTCTGGGGCCAACGTCCTGACTTTC. It codes for CAGSLMRSGANVLTF. Full variable domain (missing parts from reference TRBV13 and TRBJ2-6): AAGVIQSPRHLIKEKRETATLKCYPIPRHDTVYWYQQGPGQDPQFLISFYEKMQSDKGSIPDRFSAQQFSDYHSELNMSSLELGDSALYFCAGSLMRSGANVLTFGAGSRLTVL.

This chain joins TRBV11-2 and TRBJ2-1; TRBD1 is a possible D gene (5 bases). Trimming pared 7 bases from V and 8 bases from J, leaving 15 bases between. This CDR3 has 13 amino acids. Germline V gene data show CDR1 as SGHAT and CDR2 as FQNNGV. The CDR3 here is CASTRPGWDEQFF. CDR3 sequence (DNA): TGTGCCAGCACCCGACCAGGGTGGGATGAGCAGTTCTTC.

CDR3 in amino acids: CSARDLQGLERGTDTQYF. CDR3 in DNA: TGCAGTGCTAGAGATCTTCAGGGACTAGAGCGAGGCACAGATACGCAGTATTTT. The J gene is TRBJ2-3, the V gene TRBV20-1; 8 bases fit TRBD2. Per germline, CDR1 DFQATT and CDR2 SNEGSKA (reference sequence). The CDR3 consists of 18 residues. V lost 0 bases and J lost 1; bases outside the gene matches: 12.

This clonotype showed up just once. This chain joins TRBV20-1 and TRBJ2-1; 12 bases are shared with TRBD1. Trimming at V came to 3 bases and at J to 6 bases, leaving 3 bases not matched to a gene. CDR3 length equals 14 residues. Germline V gene sequence: CDR1 DFQATT, CDR2 SNEGSKA (reference sequence). CDR3 nucleotide sequence: TGCAGTGCTAGGCGGGACAGGGGGCTCAATGAGCAGTTCTTC. Residues: CSARRDRGLNEQFF.

The V call is TRBV30, the J call TRBJ1-1; the D gene is possibly TRBD1 (5 bases). The CDR3 contains 14 residues. The V and J ends lost 3 bases and 4 bases respectively, with 15 bases between them. Germline values: CDR1 GTSNPN, CDR2 SVGIG (reference sequence). This chain's CDR3 is CAWSPGISLTEAFF. Written as DNA, the CDR3 is TGTGCCTGGAGCCCAGGGATTTCACTCACTGAAGCTTTCTTT. Combining the CDR3 with reference TRBV30 and TRBJ1-1 gives the whole variable domain SQTIHQWPATLVQPVGSPLSLECTVEGTSNPNLYWYRQAAGRGLQLLFYSVGIGQISSEVPQNLSASRPQDRQFILSSKKLLLSDSGFYLCAWSPGISLTEAFFGQGTRLTVV.

Concerning this clonotype itself: The junction departs from germline at one end; a sequencing error may be responsible. DNA for the CDR3: TGTGCCAGCAGTTTAAGCACAGATATGCAGTATTTT. Amino acid sequence: CASSLSTDMQYF. The rearrangement joins TRBV12-3 or TRBV12-4 to TRBJ2-3; D remains ambiguous. The CDR3 runs to 12 residues.

The chain is built from TRBV7-2 and TRBJ2-1; TRBD2 aligns across 8 bases. The J call is in doubt because the DNA end fits TRBJ2-7 better. The CDR3 contains 17 residues. The germline CDR1 and CDR2 sequences are SGHTA and FQGNSA. CDR3 sequence: CASSLLLAGNPGHEQYF. The CDR3 DNA reads as TGTGCCAGCAGCTTACTGCTAGCGGGCAACCCTGGGCACGAGCAGTACTTC.

This clonotype was counted only a few times. The chain carries TRBV3-1 and TRBJ2-1; no definite D call. Germline loops: CDR1 LGHDT, CDR2 YNNKEL (reference sequence). Trimming removed 1 base at V and 6 bases at J, with 10 bases between. The CDR3 is 14 amino acids. This CDR3 reads CASSQVGKTNEQFF. The CDR3 DNA is TGTGCCAGCAGCCAAGTGGGGAAAACCAATGAGCAGTTCTTC.

This clonotype has a handful of counts. The V gene is TRBV7-2, the J gene TRBJ2-7; possibly TRBD1 for D (5 bases). Germline-derived CDR1 and CDR2 are SGHTA and FQGNSA. This CDR3 contains 15 residues. Trimming removed 1 base from V and 3 bases from J, with 13 bases in between. CDR3 coding DNA: TGTGCCAGCAGCTTAGATCGACAGATGAGCTACGAGCAGTACTTC. Protein sequence: CASSLDRQMSYEQYF.

The sample holds a few counts of this clonotype. A much larger clone sits a single nucleotide away, making a read error possible. The rearrangement links TRBV4-2 to TRBJ2-5, with D tentatively TRBD2 (6 bases). V lost 0 bases, J lost 11 bases, and 19 bases lay in between. The CDR3 spans 15 residues. The germline V gene has CDR1 LGHNA and CDR2 YNFKEQ. The CDR3 DNA follows: TGTGCCAGCAGCCAAGATGAGGGACTTGAAAATGAGCAGTACTTC. Translating gives CASSQDEGLENEQYF.

Concerning this clonotype itself: At one boundary the junction diverges from the germline segment, which might be a read error. V usage is TRBV10-3 and J usage is TRBJ2-6; TRBD2 agrees at 7 bases. The V gene's germline CDR1 is ENHRY and CDR2 SYGVKD. The CDR3 consists of 19 residues. The CDR3 is CAISTPPERGSSGANILTF. CDR3 bases: TGTGCCATCAGTACTCCCCCCGAGCGGGGTTCCTCTGGGGCCAACATCCTGACTTTC.

The rearrangement links TRBV11-2 to TRBJ2-6, with no clear D. V was shortened by 7 bases and J by 4 bases, with 14 bases between the two germline ends. Germline V gives CDR1 SGHAT, CDR2 FQNNGV. The CDR3 has 15 amino acids. CDR3 sequence reads: CASTVAGSGANVLTF. CDR3 nucleotide sequence: TGTGCCAGCACCGTTGCTGGGTCCGGGGCCAACGTCCTGACTTTC.

The sample holds one count of this clonotype. The chain couples TRBV12-3 or TRBV12-4 to TRBJ1-1; no definite D call. The germline V and J ends were trimmed by 8 bases and 0 bases, with 16 bases remaining between them. The CDR3 runs 15 residues. For the CDR3, the DNA is TGTGCCAGCGGCTCGGCAAGGGAAGTGAACACTGAAGCTTTCTTT. Translating gives CASGSAREVNTEAFF.

The count of this clonotype is one. The rearrangement uses TRBV5-6 and TRBJ2-5, with 9 bases lining up with TRBD1. TRBJ2-4 explains the end of the DNA better; the J call may be wrong. Germline loops: CDR1 SGHDT, CDR2 YYEEEE. CDR3 length: 14 residues. The CDR3 protein is CASSARDRVDIQYF. As DNA, the CDR3 is TGTGCCAGCAGCGCACGGGACAGGGTTGACATTCAGTACTTC.

This chain links TRBV20-1 with TRBJ1-5; D unclear. The germline V gene encodes CDR1 DFQATT and CDR2 SNEGSKA (reference sequence). V lost 7 bases and J 1 base, leaving 11 bases between the germline ends. The CDR3 loop spans 13 amino acids. The CDR3 region is CSGSGLSNQPQHF. DNA of the CDR3: TGCAGTGGAAGCGGGCTGAGCAATCAGCCCCAGCATTTT.

This chain links TRBV2 with TRBJ2-3; D might be TRBD1 or TRBD2, each matching 5 bases. Per the germline V gene, CDR1 is SNHLY and CDR2 is FYNNEI. The CDR3 runs 14 residues. V lost 4 bases and J lost 1, with 9 bases in between. The CDR3 DNA follows: TGTGCCAGCAGTGGAGGGGTGGGCACAGATACGCAGTATTTT. It codes for CASSGGVGTDTQYF.